Each of the 25 T cell receptor beta chains below was sequenced from the same sample in a study of cytomegalovirus exposure and HLA in healthy donors. PCR amplification relied on 60 Vbeta primers (plus 13 Jbeta primers). Libraries were prepared by immunoSEQ multiplex PCR; TCRdb keeps only in-frame clonotypes and omits some of them. The sample yields around 120,000 clones, about four fifths seen once. The sequenced sample was PBMCs. These receptors originate from a woman aged 50 to 65 in good health and CMV-seropositive.

V is TRBV5-4 and J is TRBJ1-1; D gene unclear. This CDR3 region has 13 residues. Trimming cost V 3 bases and J 6 bases, with 12 bases left between them. Germline values: CDR1 SGHNT, CDR2 YYREEE (reference sequence). The DNA of the CDR3 is TGTGCCAGCAGCTCCGCAGTTTGGTCTGAAGCTTTCTTT. Translating it yields CASSSAVWSEAFF. The full variable domain, in which reference TRBV5-4 and TRBJ1-1 provide the parts outside the CDR3, is ETGVTQSPTHLIKTRGQQVTLRCSSQSGHNTVSWYQQALGQGPQFIFQYYREEENGRGNFPPRFSGLQFPNYSSELNVNALELDDSALYLCASSSAVWSEAFFGQGTRLTVV.

This clone has a single count. The rearrangement links TRBV5-1 to TRBJ2-1; 9 bases align to TRBD1. CDR3 size: 15 residues. Germline V gene sequence: CDR1 SGHRS, CDR2 YFSETQ. The junction had 0 bases not matched to a gene; V was cut back by 0 bases and J by 2 bases. The chain's CDR3 is CASSLGTGAYNEQFF. As DNA, the CDR3 is TGCGCCAGCAGCTTGGGGACAGGGGCCTACAATGAGCAGTTCTTC.

This chain connects TRBV5-1 to TRBJ2-3; TRBD2 matches at 8 bases. In germline, CDR1 is SGHRS, CDR2 YFSETQ. Unmatched junction bases numbered 9, after V lost 4 bases and J lost 2 bases. CDR3 length: 16 residues. CDR3 DNA sequence: TGCGCCAGCAGCAGAGCCCCGGGGGGGGACACAGATACGCAGTATTTT. As protein: CASSRAPGGDTDTQYF.

CDR3 region: CASSPTGRVGYTF. The DNA for the CDR3 is TGTGCCAGCAGTCCGACAGGGAGAGTTGGCTACACCTTC. The chain carries TRBV2 and TRBJ1-2; 7 bases are a match to TRBD1. The CDR3 contains 13 residues. Germline loops: CDR1 SNHLY, CDR2 FYNNEI. The V gene end was trimmed by 5 bases and the J gene end by 7 bases; junction bases not matched to a gene: 7. The entire variable domain, with the rest obtained from reference TRBV2 and TRBJ1-2, is as follows: EPEVTQTPSHQVTQMGQEVILRCVPISNHLYFYWYRQILGQKVEFLVSFYNNEISEKSEIFDDQFSVERPDGSNFTLKIRSTKLEDSAMYFCASSPTGRVGYTFGSGTRLTVV.

The rearrangement joins TRBV4-3 to TRBJ2-5, with 10 bases aligning to TRBD1. CDR1 is LGHNA and CDR2 is YSLEER in the germline V gene. The V gene end was trimmed by 0 bases and the J gene end by 6 bases; junction bases not matched to a gene: 4. This CDR3 has 15 residues. In DNA, the CDR3 is TGCGCCAGCAGCCAAGATTGGGGACAGGGGCAGACCCAGTACTTC. This codes for CASSQDWGQGQTQYF.

In DNA form, the CDR3 reads TGCGCCAGCAGCTTGGGTACTTACCAAGAGACCCAGTACTTC. This translates into CASSLGTYQETQYF. The genes are TRBV5-1 and TRBJ2-5; no clear D. V was pared by 0 bases and J by 0 bases, with 6 bases between. This CDR3 contains 14 residues. CDR1 and CDR2 (germline): SGHRS, YFSETQ.

J is TRBJ1-1 and V is TRBV5-1; the D gene is possibly TRBD1 (6 bases). Germline V gene lookup returns CDR1 SGHRS and CDR2 YFSETQ. V was trimmed by 4 bases and J by 12 bases, leaving 22 bases between them. The CDR3 is 14 amino acids. This CDR3 reads CASSILDSPPTPFF. The CDR3, as DNA: TGCGCCAGCAGCATCCTGGACAGTCCCCCAACGCCTTTCTTT.

The table lists this clone with a few counts. The rearrangement links TRBV10-3 to TRBJ1-5, with D unresolved. Germline V gives CDR1 ENHRY, CDR2 SYGVKD. This CDR3 is built from 12 residues. V lost 9 bases to trimming and J lost 1 base, with 7 bases between them. CDR3 DNA: TGTGCCATAAGCTCCAGCAATCAGCCCCAGCATTTT. Protein: CAISSSNQPQHF.

This sequence joins TRBV14 and TRBJ2-7; TRBD2 agrees at 13 bases. After removal of 4 bases from V and 9 bases from J, the junction contained 3 bases not matched to a gene. This CDR3 spans 13 amino acids. The V gene's germline CDR1 is SGHDN and CDR2 FVKESK. The CDR3 region has the DNA TGTGCCAGCAGCCCGCGGACTAGCGGGGGGCAGTACTTC. As protein: CASSPRTSGGQYF.

The CDR3 region is CSVVQVYGYTF. For the CDR3, the DNA is TGCAGCGTTGTGCAGGTCTATGGCTACACCTTC. This chain links TRBV29-1 with TRBJ1-2; D call uncertain. The CDR3 totals 11 residues. The V gene lost 4 bases and the J gene lost 4 bases, with 7 bases spanning the gap. The germline gives CDR1 SQVTM, CDR2 ANQGSEA. The variable domain in full, with the rest retrieved from reference TRBV29-1 and TRBJ1-2, is SAVISQKPSRDICQRGTSLTIQCQVDSQVTMMFWYRQQPGQSLTLIATANQGSEATYESGFVIDKFPISRPNLTFSTLTVSNMSPEDSSIYLCSVVQVYGYTFGSGTRLTVV.

The chain recombines TRBV4-3 with TRBJ2-1; tentative D call: TRBD2 (5 bases). The CDR3 is made up of 13 amino acids. Per the germline V gene, CDR1 is LGHNA and CDR2 is YSLEER. V lost 2 bases and J lost 6, with 8 bases in between. The CDR3 coding sequence is TGCGCCAGCAGCCAAACTAGAACCAATGAGCAGTTCTTC. It codes for CASSQTRTNEQFF.

J is TRBJ2-3 and V is TRBV4-1; 11 nucleotides line up with TRBD2. V lost 0 bases, J lost 1 base, and 3 bases stayed unmatched. CDR1 is MGHRA, CDR2 YSYEKL, per germline. This CDR3 has 17 amino acids. This CDR3 reads CASSQDGTSGRTDTQYF. CDR3 coding DNA: TGCGCCAGCAGCCAAGATGGGACTAGCGGTCGCACAGATACGCAGTATTTT.

About this clone itself: The same CDR3 also results from other DNA sequences found in this sample. This chain connects TRBV5-1 to TRBJ2-6; 8 nucleotides line up with TRBD1. The CDR3 has 18 amino acids. Germline V lookup: CDR1 SGHRS, CDR2 YFSETQ. Germline trimming cut 4 bases from V and 0 bases from J; bases unmatched to any gene: 9. The CDR3 region has the DNA TGCGCCAGCAGCCCGCGGACAGGGTTTGGCTCTGGGGCCAACGTCCTGACTTTC. Protein sequence: CASSPRTGFGSGANVLTF.

In nucleotides, the CDR3 is TGTGCCACCAGCAGAGATTTTATACTGGGCGGGAGGGCCCAATACAATGAGCAGTTCTTC. Encoded protein: CATSRDFILGGRAQYNEQFF. This chain joins TRBV15 and TRBJ2-1; 9 nucleotides align to TRBD2. The CDR3 extends over 20 amino acids. Germline CDR1 LNHNV, CDR2 YYDKDF (reference sequence). Losses at the gene ends were 0 bases for V and 4 bases for J; bases not matched to a gene: 16.

V gene TRBV5-1 combines with J gene TRBJ1-2, with a possible D match to TRBD1 (5 bases). Trimming left V 7 bases short and J 3 bases short, with 19 bases between. The CDR3 runs 15 residues. Germline V gene sequence: CDR1 SGHRS, CDR2 YFSETQ. CDR3 sequence: CASYPVVGVDYGYTF. CDR3 nucleotide sequence: TGCGCCAGCTACCCCGTCGTAGGGGTCGACTATGGCTACACCTTC.

Note on this clone: An end of the junction does not agree with germline; a read error may underlie this. The chain employs TRBV6-1 and TRBJ1-6; unclear D gene. This CDR3 region has 13 residues. Germline lookup yields CDR1 MNHNS and CDR2 SASEGT. Here the CDR3 DNA reads TGTGCCAGCAGTGTCCTCTATGATTCACCCCTCCACTTT. Its protein product is CASSVLYDSPLHF.

This clone was observed a few times. The junction and the germline gene differ at one end; a read error may be behind it. The chain links TRBV7-7 to TRBJ1-3; D is undetermined. The CDR3 totals 13 residues. Germline V CDR1 and CDR2: SSHAT, FNYEAQ (reference sequence). CDR3 nucleotide sequence: TGTGCTAGCAGCTTGTACTCTGGAAACACCATATATTTT. Translating it yields CASSLYSGNTIYF. Filled out from reference TRBV7-7 and TRBJ1-3, the complete variable domain reads GAGVSQSPRYKVTKRGQDVTLRCDPISSHATLYWYQQALGQGPEFLTYFNYEAQPDKSGLPSDRFSAERPEGSISTLTIQRTEQRDSAMYRCASSLYSGNTIYFGEGSWLTVV.

The chain recombines TRBV4-2 with TRBJ1-1, with D perhaps TRBD1 (6 bases). Germline V gives CDR1 LGHNA, CDR2 YNFKEQ. The CDR3 contains 15 residues. Trimming shortened V by 1 base and J by 6 bases, and 15 bases separated the two germline ends. This chain's CDR3 is CASSQGPTGRAEAFF. The CDR3 DNA reads as TGTGCCAGCAGCCAAGGTCCCACAGGGAGAGCTGAAGCTTTCTTT.

J is TRBJ2-1 and V is TRBV5-1; TRBD2 agrees at 7 bases. V gave up 0 bases and J gave up 4 bases; unmatched junction bases: 4. Germline V gene lookup returns CDR1 SGHRS and CDR2 YFSETQ. The CDR3 consists of 15 residues. CDR3 region: CASSLGGRGYNEQFF. The CDR3 DNA sequence: TGCGCCAGCAGCTTGGGCGGGAGAGGGTACAATGAGCAGTTCTTC.

This clone was picked up one time. The gene calls are TRBV9 and TRBJ2-4; 9 nucleotides align to TRBD2. V shed 0 bases and J 0 bases; nucleotides not matched to a gene: 7. Germline lookup yields CDR1 SGDLS and CDR2 YYNGEE. The CDR3 has 18 residues. The CDR3 DNA reads as TGTGCCAGCAGCGTAGGTGATAGCGGGAGATCAGCCAAAAACATTCAGTACTTC. Translated, it gives CASSVGDSGRSAKNIQYF.

This clone was recorded only once. V gene TRBV4-3 combines with J gene TRBJ2-4; D perhaps matches TRBD2 (5 bases). Trimming stripped 4 bases from V and 1 base from J, with 29 bases between. CDR3 length equals 21 residues. CDR1 and CDR2 from the germline V gene are LGHNA and YSLEER. CDR3 nucleotides: TGCGCCAGCAGCCCAACAGCGCCGGGAACACTCCCCCCCACGGCCAAAAACATTCAGTACTTC. It encodes CASSPTAPGTLPPTAKNIQYF.

The chain recombines TRBV19 with TRBJ2-1; weak D call: TRBD2 (6 bases). Between the trimmed V and J ends, which lost 5 bases and 6 bases, there was a span of 14 bases. The CDR3 totals 14 residues. The germline gives CDR1 LNHDA, CDR2 SQIVND (reference sequence). The CDR3 protein is CASSGRERPNEQFF. The CDR3 region has the DNA TGTGCCAGTAGTGGACGGGAGAGACCCAATGAGCAGTTCTTC.

The chain carries TRBV4-2 and TRBJ2-1, with 11 bases matching TRBD2. Germline V gives CDR1 LGHNA, CDR2 YNFKEQ. The CDR3 length is 15 residues. With 0 bases clipped from V and 9 bases from J, the junction kept 4 bases outside the gene matches. CDR3 nucleotide sequence: TGTGCCAGCAGCCAAGATCTAGCGGGAGGCATTGAGCAGTTCTTC. The encoded protein is CASSQDLAGGIEQFF.

V is TRBV29-1 and J is TRBJ2-5; a weak D match, TRBD1 (6 bases). Germline V lookup: CDR1 SQVTM, CDR2 ANQGSEA. V was shortened by 8 bases and J by 5 bases, with 15 bases between the two germline ends. The CDR3 is made up of 12 amino acids. The CDR3 nucleotides read TGCAGCATACGAACAGGGACCGAGACCCAGTACTTC. As protein: CSIRTGTETQYF.

This chain links TRBV7-8 with TRBJ1-2; D not resolved. The V gene's germline CDR1 is SGHVS and CDR2 FQNEAQ. Trimming removed 1 base at V and 8 bases at J, with 11 bases between. This CDR3 spans 13 amino acids. The CDR3 coding sequence is TGTGCCAGCAGCTTAGGGGGAGCGGGAGGCTACACCTTC. Amino acids: CASSLGGAGGYTF.